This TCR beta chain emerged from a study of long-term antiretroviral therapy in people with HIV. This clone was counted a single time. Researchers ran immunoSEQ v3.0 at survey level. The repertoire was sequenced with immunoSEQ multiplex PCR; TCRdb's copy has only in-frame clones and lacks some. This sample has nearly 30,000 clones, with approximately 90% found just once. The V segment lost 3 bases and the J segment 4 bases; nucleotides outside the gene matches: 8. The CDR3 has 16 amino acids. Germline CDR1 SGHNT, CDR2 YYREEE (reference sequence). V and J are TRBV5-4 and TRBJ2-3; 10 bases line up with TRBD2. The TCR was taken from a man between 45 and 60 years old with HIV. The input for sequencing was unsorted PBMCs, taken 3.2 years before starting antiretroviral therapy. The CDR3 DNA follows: TGTGCCAGCAGCTGGAAGCGGGAGGGCCGTGCAGATACGCAGTATTTT. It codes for CASSWKREGRADTQYF.